These 31 T cell receptor beta chains were all obtained from the same sample, sequenced in a study of Graves' ophthalmopathy and Graves' hyperthyroidism. For repertoire sequencing, the TCR beta CDR3 regions were amplified from RNA transcripts. Amplification began with first-round RT-PCR using HTBI primers, then second-round multiplex PCR was performed. MiXCR was run by TCRdb on the multiplex PCR reads, yielding one entry per CDR3 protein. The sample lists roughly 420,000 distinct CDR3 sequences; under 25% were seen once. Sample: peripheral blood. Every receptor here comes from a woman aged 18 to 35 with stable Graves' hyperthyroidism.

This clonotype was counted ten times or more. Here the CDR3 DNA reads TGTGCCAGCAGTTACTCGCGATACCAGGGAAGCACTGAAGCTTTCTTT. This translates into CASSYSRYQGSTEAFF. The chain recombines TRBV6-5 with TRBJ1-1, with D possibly matching TRBD1 (5 bases). The CDR3 sequence is 16 residues long. Germline CDR1 and CDR2: MNHEY and SVGAGI. V was cut by 0 bases and J by 4 bases, with 15 bases left in between.

This clonotype was picked up a small number of times. The J gene is TRBJ1-6, the V gene TRBV12-3 or TRBV12-4, with D possibly TRBD1 on 6 matching bases. The CDR3 contains 15 residues. V was trimmed by 1 base and J by 8 bases, leaving 12 bases between them. The CDR3 coding sequence is TGTGCCAGCAGTTTAGGACAGGTCCGCGATTCACCCCTCCACTTT. Translation gives CASSLGQVRDSPLHF.

This clonotype was recorded at least ten times. The chain combines TRBV6-2 or TRBV6-3 with TRBJ1-1; TRBD1 agrees at 7 bases. Germline trimming cut 7 bases from V and 10 bases from J; bases unmatched to any gene: 12. The CDR3 contains 13 residues. The germline CDR1 and CDR2 sequences are MNHEY and SVGEGT. CDR3 sequence reads: CASTIPGQPSAFF. CDR3 sequence (DNA): TGTGCCAGCACCATCCCGGGACAGCCTTCAGCTTTCTTT.

This clonotype was seen a few times. J is TRBJ2-2 and V is TRBV5-6; D gene ambiguous. CDR1 and CDR2 (germline): SGHDT, YYEEEE. The V end was cut by 4 bases, the J end by 5 bases, with 6 bases between. The CDR3 loop spans 12 amino acids. The DNA of the CDR3 is TGTGCCAGCAGCGATGAAACCGGGGAGCTGTTTTTT. Encoded protein: CASSDETGELFF.

Ten or more counts support this clonotype. The V gene is TRBV12-3 or TRBV12-4, the J gene TRBJ1-1; the D is unclear. The CDR3 runs to 14 residues. Deletions cut 4 bases from V and 1 base from J, with 10 bases between. The DNA of the CDR3 is TGTGCCAGCAGTTCGAACACAGAGAACACTGAAGCTTTCTTT. It is translated as CASSSNTENTEAFF.

In its sample, this clonotype was seen many times. This sequence joins TRBV29-1 and TRBJ2-2; 9 positions match TRBD2. CDR1 is SQVTM and CDR2 is ANQGSEA in the germline V gene. V trimming: 3 bases; J trimming: 7 bases; junction bases outside the gene matches: 6. The CDR3 has 14 amino acids. CDR3 in amino acids: CSVDSGRGVGELFF. In nucleotides, the CDR3 is TGCAGCGTTGATAGCGGGAGAGGGGTCGGGGAGCTGTTTTTT.

V is TRBV13 and J is TRBJ2-7, with TRBD2 identical over 7 bases. Looked up from germline, CDR1 is PRHDT and CDR2 is FYEKMQ (reference sequence). The V and J ends lost 5 bases and 2 bases, in that order; junction bases with no gene match: 12. The CDR3 is 16 residues long. CDR3 amino acids: CASSPPRGGGAYEQYF. As DNA, the CDR3 is TGTGCCAGCAGCCCTCCCAGAGGCGGGGGTGCCTACGAGCAGTACTTC.

This clonotype came up many times. J is TRBJ2-7 and V is TRBV12-3 or TRBV12-4; 7 bases line up with TRBD1. Losses at the gene ends were 5 bases for V and 3 bases for J; bases not matched to a gene: 10. The CDR3 covers 15 residues. CDR3 region: CASSDTGQLIYEQYF. CDR3 nucleotide sequence: TGTGCCAGCAGTGATACGGGACAGCTGATCTACGAGCAGTACTTC.

In this sample, this clonotype turned up many times. The chain couples TRBV11-2 to TRBJ2-2; 7 bases fit TRBD2. Germline V CDR1 and CDR2: SGHAT, FQNNGV. Trimming took 2 bases from V and 2 from J; bases not matched to a gene: 5. The length of the CDR3 is 16 residues. CDR3 in amino acids: CASSLSLAENTGELFF. The DNA of the CDR3 is TGTGCCAGCAGCTTAAGTCTAGCGGAAAACACCGGGGAGCTGTTTTTT.

This clonotype was found many times. The chain joins TRBV27 to TRBJ2-7; 9 positions match TRBD2. Germline lookup yields CDR1 MNHEY and CDR2 SMNVEV (reference sequence). The CDR3 spans 15 residues. J gave up 1 base and V 2 bases, and 3 bases lay outside the gene matches. CDR3 sequence reads: CASSLGSGRSYEQYF. The CDR3 nucleotides are TGTGCCAGCAGTTTAGGTAGCGGGAGATCCTACGAGCAGTACTTC.

The chain is built from TRBV27 and TRBJ1-5; no reliable D call. Per the germline V gene, CDR1 is MNHEY and CDR2 is SMNVEV (reference sequence). The CDR3 is made up of 15 amino acids. V was pared by 5 bases and J by 0 bases, with 11 bases between. CDR3 in amino acids: CASSTLSHSNQPQHF. The CDR3 DNA sequence: TGTGCCAGCAGTACGCTCAGTCATAGCAATCAGCCCCAGCATTTT.

The sample holds many counts of this clonotype. The chain is built from TRBV11-2 and TRBJ1-1; D uncertain. CDR3 length equals 12 residues. From germline, CDR1 is SGHAT and CDR2 FQNNGV. V was shortened by 5 bases and J by 11 bases, with 15 bases between the two germline ends. CDR3 nucleotides: TGTGCCAGCAGCCACGGACCTTACAACGCTTTCTTT. It translates to CASSHGPYNAFF.

With respect to this clonotype: At one of its ends the junction is not consistent with the germline gene, which may arise from a read error. This chain joins TRBV10-3 and TRBJ2-4; 7 nucleotides align to TRBD2. CDR3 size: 15 residues. CDR1 ENHRY and CDR2 SYGVKD come from the germline V gene. The CDR3 DNA is TGTGCCATCAGTCCTCGTGGGAGGGAGGGAAACATTAAGTACTTC. Protein product: CAISPRGREGNIKYF.

This clonotype was seen ten or more times. This chain links TRBV12-3 or TRBV12-4 with TRBJ2-5, with D tentatively TRBD1 or TRBD2 (5 bases each). The CDR3 is 14 residues long. V dropped 3 bases and J dropped 5 bases, with 13 bases sitting between them. The CDR3 bases are TGTGCCAGCAGTTTGTCTAGCCGGGGCGAGACCCAGTACTTC. Translated, it gives CASSLSSRGETQYF.

This clonotype was detected many times. V and J are TRBV20-1 and TRBJ2-7; D gene uncertain. There are 15 residues in the CDR3. The V gene's germline CDR1 is DFQATT and CDR2 SNEGSKA (reference sequence). The V gene lost 1 base and the J gene lost 1 base, with 14 bases spanning the gap. The chain's CDR3 is CSARAQRGVSYEQYF. The CDR3 coding sequence is TGCAGTGCTAGAGCCCAGCGTGGAGTATCCTACGAGCAGTACTTC.

In its sample, this clonotype was seen many times. V and J are TRBV20-1 and TRBJ2-7, with 8 bases lining up with TRBD2. Germline V CDR1 and CDR2: DFQATT, SNEGSKA (reference sequence). The CDR3 extends over 20 amino acids. The junction had 20 bases not matched to a gene; V was cut back by 1 base and J by 0 bases. The DNA for the CDR3 is TGCAGTGCTAGAGGTTACAGGCTGAAGGATAGCGGGGCCTGCTCCTACGAGCAGTACTTC. Its translation is CSARGYRLKDSGACSYEQYF.

This clonotype came up a few times. This chain uses TRBV28 with TRBJ1-2; 9 nucleotides align to TRBD1. The V gene's germline CDR1 is MDHEN and CDR2 SYDVKM. The CDR3 has 13 residues. V gave up 5 bases and J gave up 7 bases; unmatched junction bases: 5. CDR3 bases: TGTGCCAGCAGTGGACAGGGGAGGGGTGGCTACACCTTC. Protein: CASSGQGRGGYTF.

In this sample, this clonotype turned up many times. The chain links TRBV20-1 to TRBJ2-6, with D possibly being TRBD1 (6 bases). Per germline, CDR1 DFQATT and CDR2 SNEGSKA (reference sequence). The CDR3 has 14 residues. V gave up 5 bases and J gave up 2 bases, with 10 bases separating them. The CDR3: CSAFKGAGANVLTF. Here the CDR3 DNA reads TGCAGTGCTTTTAAGGGGGCTGGGGCCAACGTCCTGACTTTC.

This clonotype was observed a single time. The chain recombines TRBV20-1 with TRBJ2-5, with TRBD2 matching over 9 bases. This CDR3 region has 15 residues. CDR1 DFQATT and CDR2 SNEGSKA come from the germline V gene (reference sequence). V was clipped by 0 bases and J by 3 bases; unmatched bases: 5. CDR3 DNA: TGCAGTGCTAGAGATCTGGGCGGGAGGGAAGAGACCCAGTACTTC. Its protein is CSARDLGGREETQYF.

The V call is TRBV25-1, the J call TRBJ2-5, with 8 bases fitting TRBD2. Germline V gene lookup returns CDR1 MGHDK and CDR2 SYGVNS. The trim removed 4 bases at V and 1 base at J, leaving 17 bases unmatched. This CDR3 has 19 amino acids. CDR3 DNA: TGTGCCAGCAGTGCTAGAGGGTTAGCGGGGAGGGGGATCCAAGAGACCCAGTACTTC. Residues: CASSARGLAGRGIQETQYF.

This clonotype was seen at least ten times. The chain joins TRBV11-2 to TRBJ2-2; D is unclear. CDR1 is SGHAT, CDR2 FQNNGV, per germline. The CDR3 has 15 residues. The V gene lost 0 bases and the J gene lost 6 bases, with 11 bases spanning the gap. The CDR3, as DNA: TGTGCCAGCAGCTTAGATGTCTGGACGTCCGGGGAGCTGTTTTTT. Translated: CASSLDVWTSGELFF.

This clonotype has at least ten counts. The chain employs TRBV4-1 and TRBJ2-7, with 7 bases matching TRBD2. Germline values: CDR1 MGHRA, CDR2 YSYEKL. The ends lost 1 base at V and 2 bases at J; junction bases unmatched: 8. This CDR3 comprises 16 residues. CDR3 in amino acids: CASSQGAAGATYEQYF. The CDR3, as DNA: TGCGCCAGCAGCCAAGGAGCGGCGGGAGCGACCTACGAGCAGTACTTC.

The sample holds many counts of this clonotype. V is TRBV12-3 or TRBV12-4 and J is TRBJ1-2; TRBD1 might be the D (6 bases). The V and J ends lost 8 bases and 4 bases respectively, with 20 bases between them. This CDR3 has 15 amino acids. The CDR3 region is CASQPGGLLSYGYTF. Written as DNA, the CDR3 is TGTGCCAGCCAACCCGGGGGGCTACTCAGCTATGGCTACACCTTC.

This clonotype has at least ten counts. This chain uses TRBV3-1 with TRBJ1-1; D ambiguous. Germline CDR1 and CDR2: LGHDT and YNNKEL (reference sequence). The CDR3 spans 13 residues. V was pared by 0 bases and J by 6 bases, with 8 bases between. DNA of the CDR3: TGTGCCAGCAGCCAAGATACGGATGCTGAAGCTTTCTTT. As protein: CASSQDTDAEAFF.

This clonotype occurred a few times. The chain recombines TRBV7-9 with TRBJ2-7; a weak D match, TRBD2 (6 bases). Between the trimmed V and J ends, which lost 6 bases and 6 bases, there was a span of 15 bases. This CDR3 has 13 amino acids. CDR1 SEHNR and CDR2 FQNEAQ come from the germline V gene (reference sequence). CDR3: CASSSGLVGEQYF. CDR3 bases: TGTGCCAGCAGTTCGGGACTGGTCGGCGAGCAGTACTTC.

Many counts were recorded for this clonotype. The chain carries TRBV11-1 and TRBJ1-5, with no clear D. Trimming took 8 bases from V and 5 from J, leaving 19 bases between them. The CDR3 totals 15 residues. In germline, CDR1 is SGHAT, CDR2 FQDESV (reference sequence). The CDR3 DNA follows: TGTGCCAGCTCCCAACCCGCCCTACGGCATCAGCCCCAGCATTTT. Protein: CASSQPALRHQPQHF.

This clonotype was detected many times. This chain connects TRBV12-3 or TRBV12-4 to TRBJ2-5; no clear D gene. V lost 5 bases and J lost 2, with 9 bases in between. This CDR3 contains 13 residues. The CDR3 DNA follows: TGTGCCAGCAGTCCGCTATGGCAAGAGACCCAGTACTTC. It is translated as CASSPLWQETQYF.

This clonotype was detected many times. The V and J genes are TRBV30 and TRBJ2-5, with 10 bases matching TRBD2. CDR3 size: 15 residues. The germline V gene encodes CDR1 GTSNPN and CDR2 SVGIG (reference sequence). V shed 5 bases, J shed 5 bases, and the junction held 11 bases outside the gene matches. CDR3 residues: CAWGAASGRDETQYF. The DNA of the CDR3 is TGTGCCTGGGGGGCGGCCAGCGGGAGGGATGAGACCCAGTACTTC.

This clonotype was recorded many times. A much larger clone differs from this one at a single base, so this may be a read error. The gene calls are TRBV7-2 and TRBJ2-5; D possibly uses TRBD1 or TRBD2 (5 bases each). This CDR3 has 13 amino acids. Germline loops: CDR1 SGHTA, CDR2 FQGNSA. Here the CDR3 DNA reads TGTGCCAGCAGTGGCGGCCAGGGAGAGACCAAGTACTTC. Translation gives CASSGGQGETKYF. Full variable domain (rest looked up from reference TRBV7-2 and TRBJ2-5): GAGVSQSPSNKVTEKGKDVELRCDPISGHTALYWYRQSLGQGLEFLIYFQGNSAPDKSGLPSDRFSAERTGGSVSTLTIQRTQQEDSAVYLCASSGGQGETKYFGPGTRLLVL.

Ten or more counts support this clonotype. The rearrangement joins TRBV6-1 to TRBJ1-2; D is undetermined. The CDR3 is 13 residues long. V lost 6 bases, J lost 5 bases, and 13 bases lay in between. Per the germline V gene, CDR1 is MNHNS and CDR2 is SASEGT. CDR3 coding DNA: TGTGCCAGCAGCTCCGGGCGGCAGTATGGCTACACCTTC. It encodes CASSSGRQYGYTF.

The chain couples TRBV6-1 to TRBJ2-5, with 14 bases aligning to TRBD2. CDR1 and CDR2 (germline): MNHNS, SASEGT. The CDR3 length is 21 residues. Trimming took 0 bases from V and 3 from J; bases not matched to a gene: 15. The CDR3, as DNA: TGTGCCAGCAGTGAAGCAAACCCCGGGACTAGCGGGGGCCTGAGTAAAGAGACCCAGTACTTC. It codes for CASSEANPGTSGGLSKETQYF.